The 18 T cell receptor beta chains listed next were all sequenced from one sample in a study of beta chain features in type 1 diabetes. Reverse transcribing all isolated RNA meant expressed TCRB transcripts were sequenced. Clones were sequenced by immunoSEQ multiplex PCR, and TCRdb holds only the in-frame ones, with some missing. The table has about 740,000 clones, over 10% seen once. Findings of the study overall: People with Type 1 diabetes carried modestly yet significantly shorter TCRB CDR3s in all four CD4+ subsets.

No antigens are known for them. Sequencing was done on a sample of naive CD4+ T cells from blood. The receptors derive from a man aged 18 to 30 with type 1 diabetes.

This sequence joins TRBV11-2 and TRBJ1-5; 7 nucleotides line up with TRBD1. The germline V gene has CDR1 SGHAT and CDR2 FQNNGV. The V segment lost 2 bases and the J segment 0 bases; nucleotides outside the gene matches: 10. CDR3 length: 18 amino acids. DNA for the CDR3: TGTGCCAGCAGCTTATTAGCGGGACAGAGTTATAGCAATCAGCCCCAGCATTTT. It encodes CASSLLAGQSYSNQPQHF. Based on the CDR3 plus reference TRBV11-2 and TRBJ1-5, the full variable domain is EAGVAQSPRYKIIEKRQSVAFWCNPISGHATLYWYQQILGQGPKLLIQFQNNGVVDDSQLPKDRFSAERLKGVDSTLKIQPAKLEDSAVYLCASSLLAGQSYSNQPQHFGDGTRLSIL.

In this sample, this clone turned up a few times. This clone may be a read error of a much larger clone one base away. V and J are TRBV7-9 and TRBJ2-6, with D unclear. Germline V gene data show CDR1 as SEHNR and CDR2 as FQNEAQ (reference sequence). V dropped 7 bases and J dropped 2 bases, with 6 bases sitting between them. This CDR3 has 13 amino acids. The CDR3 bases are TGTGCCAGCACCCTCCCTGGGGCCAACGTCCTGACTTTC. As protein: CASTLPGANVLTF.

This clone came up a few times. The chain uses TRBV6-6 and TRBJ1-1, with 8 positions matching TRBD1. Germline CDR1 is MNHNY and CDR2 is SVGAGI (reference sequence). With V trimmed by 11 bases and J by 2 bases, 7 bases remained unmatched. The CDR3 length is 13 residues. Here the CDR3 DNA reads TGTGCCGCCAGGGACAGGCCCAACACTGAAGCTTTCTTT. As protein: CAARDRPNTEAFF.

This clone turned up a few times. V is TRBV7-9 and J is TRBJ1-2, with TRBD1 matching over 9 bases. V lost 4 bases to trimming and J lost 6 bases; unmatched junction nucleotides: 9. Per germline, CDR1 SEHNR and CDR2 FQNEAQ (reference sequence). The CDR3 has 15 residues. In DNA form, the CDR3 reads TGTGCCAGCAGCTCTCCTACAGGGGGCGACCATGGCTACACCTTC. This encodes CASSSPTGGDHGYTF.

This clone was counted only a few times. This sequence joins TRBV5-8 and TRBJ2-7; D unclear. V was pared by 0 bases and J by 9 bases, with 16 bases between. The V gene's germline CDR1 is SGHTS and CDR2 YDEGEE. There are 14 residues in the CDR3. Written as DNA, the CDR3 is TGTGCCAGCAGCTTGGCCCCAATTACCGTCGCGCAGTACTTC. It specifies CASSLAPITVAQYF.

This clone occurred a few times. The chain is built from TRBV7-9 and TRBJ2-7; either TRBD1 or TRBD2 may fit D (5 bases each). Trimming removed 5 bases from V and 2 bases from J, with 16 bases in between. CDR1 is SEHNR, CDR2 FQNEAQ, per germline (reference sequence). The CDR3 loop spans 15 amino acids. The CDR3 nucleotides read TGTGCCAGCAGCAACCGGGACCAAGGGACCTACGAGCAGTACTTC. As protein: CASSNRDQGTYEQYF.

Of note for this clone: The sample holds other DNA sequences that translate to the same CDR3. This sequence joins TRBV18 and TRBJ2-5; D ambiguous. The CDR3 totals 13 residues. With 0 bases removed from V and 1 base from J, the gap between germline ends came to 3 bases. The V gene's germline CDR1 is KGHSH and CDR2 LQKENI. The CDR3, as DNA: TGTGCCAGCTCACCACCGGGCCAAGAGACCCAGTACTTC. It is translated as CASSPPGQETQYF.

This chain uses TRBV27 with TRBJ2-7, with a possible D match to TRBD1 (5 bases). V was clipped by 6 bases and J by 5 bases, with 14 bases between them. CDR3 size: 13 residues. The germline gives CDR1 MNHEY, CDR2 SMNVEV (reference sequence). In DNA form, the CDR3 reads TGTGCCAGCAGGCCTTGGGCAGGGCACGAGCAGTACTTC. Its protein product is CASRPWAGHEQYF.

This clone was seen more than once but under ten times. The chain links TRBV30 to TRBJ1-5; D is perhaps TRBD1 (5 bases). The germline CDR1 and CDR2 sequences are GTSNPN and SVGIG (reference sequence). V was pared by 2 bases and J by 5 bases, with 13 bases between. The CDR3 totals 14 residues. DNA of the CDR3: TGTGCCTGGAGTACAGGAGGGGCCGATCAGCCCCAGCATTTT. Encoded protein: CAWSTGGADQPQHF. Full variable domain (missing parts from reference TRBV30 and TRBJ1-5): SQTIHQWPATLVQPVGSPLSLECTVEGTSNPNLYWYRQAAGRGLQLLFYSVGIGQISSEVPQNLSASRPQDRQFILSSKKLLLSDSGFYLCAWSTGGADQPQHFGDGTRLSIL.

The rearrangement joins TRBV5-1 to TRBJ2-2; D is perhaps TRBD1 (5 bases). The CDR3 has 16 residues. Trimming shortened V by 1 base and J by 1 base, and 11 bases separated the two germline ends. Per germline, CDR1 SGHRS and CDR2 YFSETQ. This chain's CDR3 is CASSLILQENTGELFF. DNA for the CDR3: TGCGCCAGCAGCTTGATTTTACAGGAGAACACCGGGGAGCTGTTTTTT.

The chain is built from TRBV30 and TRBJ1-1, with D possibly being TRBD1 (5 bases). Trimming removed 5 bases at V and 0 bases at J, with 7 bases between. Germline CDR1 reads GTSNPN; CDR2 reads SVGIG (reference sequence). This CDR3 comprises 12 residues. The CDR3 sequence: CAWEGLNTEAFF. The CDR3, as DNA: TGTGCCTGGGAGGGGCTGAACACTGAAGCTTTCTTT. Drawing the rest from reference TRBV30 and TRBJ1-1, the complete variable domain is SQTIHQWPATLVQPVGSPLSLECTVEGTSNPNLYWYRQAAGRGLQLLFYSVGIGQISSEVPQNLSASRPQDRQFILSSKKLLLSDSGFYLCAWEGLNTEAFFGQGTRLTVV.

This clone was counted only a few times. The rearrangement uses TRBV10-3 and TRBJ2-3; 8 bases agree with TRBD2. Germline trimming cut 4 bases from V and 2 bases from J; bases unmatched to any gene: 8. This CDR3 is 16 amino acids long. The germline V gene has CDR1 ENHRY and CDR2 SYGVKD. The CDR3 bases are TGTGCCATCAGTGGGGACTCCGGGAGGGACACAGATACGCAGTATTTT. It encodes CAISGDSGRDTDTQYF.

This sequence joins TRBV6-1 and TRBJ2-5, with TRBD1 identical over 8 bases. This CDR3 contains 15 residues. V lost 0 bases, J lost 4 bases, and 4 bases stayed unmatched. Per germline, CDR1 MNHNS and CDR2 SASEGT. The CDR3 coding sequence is TGTGCCAGCAGTGAAGCGCTTCAGGGGGCAGAGACCCAGTACTTC. Residues: CASSEALQGAETQYF.

This clone was detected a few times. In the same sample, other DNA sequences code for this CDR3. V usage is TRBV18 and J usage is TRBJ1-5; D gene unclear. The CDR3 loop spans 13 amino acids. Trimming left V 2 bases short and J 4 bases short, with 6 bases between. Looked up from germline, CDR1 is KGHSH and CDR2 is LQKENI. The CDR3 loop is CASSPTGNQPQHF. CDR3 sequence (DNA): TGTGCCAGCTCACCAACGGGGAATCAGCCCCAGCATTTT.

The chain employs TRBV29-1 and TRBJ2-2, with 11 bases fitting TRBD1. J gave up 6 bases and V 5 bases, and 5 bases lay outside the gene matches. In germline, CDR1 is SQVTM, CDR2 ANQGSEA. This CDR3 comprises 14 residues. The CDR3 coding sequence is TGCAGCGTTCGAGGACAGGGGGCCGCCGGGGAGCTGTTTTTT. This gives the protein CSVRGQGAAGELFF.

CDR3 region: CSVEFVVERPDHEQYF. The CDR3, as DNA: TGCAGCGTTGAATTCGTGGTGGAACGACCGGACCACGAGCAGTACTTC. The chain couples TRBV29-1 to TRBJ2-7; D remains unclear. The CDR3 contains 16 residues. The germline V gene has CDR1 SQVTM and CDR2 ANQGSEA. The V end lost 2 bases, the J end lost 5 bases, and 22 bases lay between the germline ends.

J is TRBJ1-2 and V is TRBV30; D may be TRBD1 (5 bases). Deletions cut 2 bases from V and 10 bases from J, with 14 bases between. There are 12 residues in the CDR3. Germline values: CDR1 GTSNPN, CDR2 SVGIG (reference sequence). The CDR3 DNA reads TGTGCCTGGAGTACCCCGGGGGGATTCTACACCTTC. Amino acids: CAWSTPGGFYTF.

This clone occurred a few times. This sequence joins TRBV5-6 and TRBJ1-1; D uncertain. V was cut by 7 bases and J by 0 bases, with 19 bases left in between. The CDR3 has 16 residues. CDR1 and CDR2 (germline): SGHDT, YYEEEE. The CDR3 DNA follows: TGTGCCAGCCTTCCCGCGGCCCGAGCTATGAACACTGAAGCTTTCTTT. Encoded protein: CASLPAARAMNTEAFF.